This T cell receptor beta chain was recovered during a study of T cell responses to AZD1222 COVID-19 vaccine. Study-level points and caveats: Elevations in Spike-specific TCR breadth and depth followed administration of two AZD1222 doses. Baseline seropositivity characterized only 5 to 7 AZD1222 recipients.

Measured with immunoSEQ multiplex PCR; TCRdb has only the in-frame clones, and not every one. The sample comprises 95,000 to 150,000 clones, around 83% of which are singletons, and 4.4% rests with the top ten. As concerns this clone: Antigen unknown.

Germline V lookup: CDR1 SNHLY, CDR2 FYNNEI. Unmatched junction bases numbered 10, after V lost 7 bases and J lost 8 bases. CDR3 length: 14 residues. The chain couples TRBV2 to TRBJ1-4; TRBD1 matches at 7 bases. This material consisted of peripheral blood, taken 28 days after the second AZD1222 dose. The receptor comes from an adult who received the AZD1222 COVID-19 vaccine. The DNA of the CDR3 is TGTGCCAGCAAACCCACGGCCAGGGGGGAAAAACTGTTTTTT. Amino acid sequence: CASKPTARGEKLFF.